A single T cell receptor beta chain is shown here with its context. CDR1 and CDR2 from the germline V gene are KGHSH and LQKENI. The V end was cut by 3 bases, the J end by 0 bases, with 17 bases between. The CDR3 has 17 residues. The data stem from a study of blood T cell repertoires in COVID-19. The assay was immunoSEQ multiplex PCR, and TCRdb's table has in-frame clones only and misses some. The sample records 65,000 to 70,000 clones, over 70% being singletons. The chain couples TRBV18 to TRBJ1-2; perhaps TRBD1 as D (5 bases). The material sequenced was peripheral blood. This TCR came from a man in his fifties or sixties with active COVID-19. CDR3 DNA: TGTGCCAGCTCACCTCAGACAGTTTTTCGAGCTAACTATGGCTACACCTTC. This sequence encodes CASSPQTVFRANYGYTF.